This T cell receptor beta chain emerged from a study of cytomegalovirus exposure and HLA in healthy donors. Broader study findings: There were some public TCRs occurring in many donors, but most TCR sequences were rare. Researchers counted over 150 TCR beta chains as cytomegalovirus-associated.

Here immunoSEQ multiplex PCR was the method, and the copy in TCRdb shows in-frame clones only, minus some. The sample holds hundreds of thousands of clones, 75% to 90% seen once. As for this clone: Its antigen remains unknown.

The receptor comes from a woman aged 18-29 years in good health and CMV-seronegative. Sequenced material: PBMCs.

The CDR3 nucleotides are TGCGCCAGCAGCGCGGGCGGTTTTGGGGAGCAGTACTTC. Protein product: CASSAGGFGEQYF. The chain employs TRBV5-1 and TRBJ2-7, with a tentative D call TRBD2 (5 bases). This CDR3 contains 13 residues. CDR1 is SGHRS, CDR2 YFSETQ, per germline. Trimming left V 4 bases short and J 7 bases short, with 15 bases between.